The rows below give T cell receptor beta chains drawn from one sample of a study of blood T cell repertoires in COVID-19. Using immunoSEQ multiplex PCR, the repertoire was profiled, and TCRdb retains in-frame clones only, with some absent. The sample carries a few hundred thousand clones, around 84% recorded once. Sequenced sample: PBMCs or T cells enriched from blood (not recorded which). These receptors all come from a woman between 50 and 59 years old who had recovered from COVID-19. Both conserved end residues are part of each CDR3. A D gene is named only where the DNA matches it firmly. Clone sizes are given selectively: once, few, many, or a class where the clone is expanded.

V gene	D gene	clone size	J gene	CDR3 DNA	CDR3 protein
TRBV3-1/TRBV3-2	-	-	TRBJ1-2	TGTGCCAGCAGTACAACGGAGGGGAGTCATGGCTACACCTTC	CASSTTEGSHGYTF
TRBV4-3	-	-	TRBJ2-1	TGCGCCAGCAGCCAAGATCCCGTCGCGGGGTTGGGCTACAATGAGCAGTTCTTC	CASSQDPVAGLGYNEQFF
TRBV6-5	-	-	TRBJ1-2	TGTGCCAGCAGGGGGCGCAGCTATGGCTACACCTTC	CASRGRSYGYTF
TRBV6-5	-	-	TRBJ1-2	TGTGCCAGCAGCAGGGTAACAGGCGGCTACACCTTC	CASSRVTGGYTF
TRBV5-1	TRBD1	few	TRBJ1-2	TGCGCCAGCAGGACCGGGACAGAAGCTGTTTATGGCTACACCTTC	CASRTGTEAVYGYTF
TRBV4-1	TRBD1	once	TRBJ1-1	TGCGCCAGCAGCCAAGGGACAGGGGCCCTGAACACTGAAGCTTTCTTT	CASSQGTGALNTEAFF
TRBV19	-	-	TRBJ2-6	TGTGCCAGCGTCAGATCCGGGGCCAACGTCCTGACTTTC	CASVRSGANVLTF
TRBV3-1/TRBV3-2	TRBD2	-	TRBJ2-2	TGTGCCAGCAGCCCCCCCGCGGGAGGGGCAGGGGCCACCGGGGAGCTGTTTTTT	CASSPPAGGAGATGELFF
TRBV2	-	-	TRBJ2-5	TGTGCCAGCAGTTTGATCCCAGCGGAGACCCAGTACTTC	CASSLIPAETQYF
TRBV5-1	TRBD2	-	TRBJ2-3	TGCGCCAGCAGCCTTGGGACTAGCGGACGCACAGATACGCAGTATTTT	CASSLGTSGRTDTQYF
TRBV19	TRBD2	-	TRBJ2-3	TGTGCCAGTACTTGGACTAGCGGTAGCACAGATACGCAGTATTTT	CASTWTSGSTDTQYF
TRBV11-2	TRBD1	-	TRBJ2-1	TGTGCCAGCAGCTCAAACAGGGGGTCCACCTACAATGAGCAGTTCTTC	CASSSNRGSTYNEQFF
TRBV3-1/TRBV3-2	TRBD2	-	TRBJ2-3	TGTGCCAGCAGCCACCGGGGGCGGGAGGCAGATACGCAGTATTTT	CASSHRGREADTQYF
TRBV27	TRBD1	once	TRBJ1-2	TGTGCCAGCAGTAACAGGGGCCTCTATGGCTACACCTTC	CASSNRGLYGYTF
TRBV4-1	-	few	TRBJ2-2	TGCGCCAGCAGCCAAGATCCGACAGGACCGTTGATCGGGGAGCTGTTTTTT	CASSQDPTGPLIGELFF
TRBV18	TRBD1	-	TRBJ2-7	TGTGCCAGCTCGCCCGGGACAGTAACCTACGAGCAGTACTTC	CASSPGTVTYEQYF
TRBV5-6	-	once	TRBJ1-1	TGTGCCAGCAGCTTTCTCGTCACCAGGATCATGAACACTGAAGCTTTCTTT	CASSFLVTRIMNTEAFF
TRBV14	-	-	TRBJ1-1	TGTGCCAGCAGCCGACTGGACAGGAACACTGAAGCTTTCTTT	CASSRLDRNTEAFF
TRBV27	-	-	TRBJ2-7	TGTGCCAGCAGTTTATTAAACTCCTACGAGCAGTACTTC	CASSLLNSYEQYF
TRBV7-6	TRBD1	-	TRBJ2-4	TGTGCCAGCAGCCCCGGGACAGCTCTAGCCAAAAACATTCAGTACTTC	CASSPGTALAKNIQYF
TRBV11-2	TRBD1	-	TRBJ1-6	TGTGCCAGCAGCTTAGCAGGGGGCGCAGGGTCACCCCTCCACTTT	CASSLAGGAGSPLHF
TRBV25-1	-	-	TRBJ1-4	TGTGCCAGCAGCGTAACTAATGAAAAACTGTTTTTT	CASSVTNEKLFF
TRBV7-7	-	-	TRBJ2-5	TGTGCTAGCAGCCTAGGATCGAGGAACGGAAGGGAGACCCAGTACTTC	CASSLGSRNGRETQYF
TRBV27	-	few	TRBJ1-4	TGTGCCAGCAGTTTACTTCAGACAGGCAAGGGGGAAAAACTGTTTTTT	CASSLLQTGKGEKLFF
TRBV7-2	-	-	TRBJ1-2	TGTGCCAGCAGCTTACAGCGGCAAGATGGCTACACCTTC	CASSLQRQDGYTF
TRBV28	-	-	TRBJ1-6	TGTGCCAGCAATTCTCCCGGGAAGGGGGATTCACCCCTCCACTTT	CASNSPGKGDSPLHF
TRBV5-8	TRBD1	-	TRBJ1-2	TGTGCCAGCAGCTTGGTCGGGACAGGGACCTATGGCTACACCTTC	CASSLVGTGTYGYTF
TRBV15	-	-	TRBJ2-1	TGTGCCACCAGCAGAGATCCGGGAGATGAGCAGTTCTTC	CATSRDPGDEQFF
TRBV5-8	TRBD2	-	TRBJ2-3	TGTGCCAGCAGCCGGGGACTAGCGGGAGCGGATACGCAGTATTTT	CASSRGLAGADTQYF
TRBV5-6	-	-	TRBJ1-4	TGTGCCAGCAGCTTGTTTTTCTTGGCATCTAATGAAAAACTGTTTTTT	CASSLFFLASNEKLFF
TRBV30	TRBD1	-	TRBJ1-1	TGTGCCTGGGTCCTGACAGGGAAGGGGACTGAAGCTTTCTTT	CAWVLTGKGTEAFF
TRBV4-3	-	-	TRBJ2-7	TGCGCCAGCAGCCATCTCTCGAAGTCGGGGGAGAAAGTCTACGAGCAGTACTTC	CASSHLSKSGEKVYEQYF
TRBV25-1	-	once	TRBJ1-1	TGTGCCAGCAGTCCAGGGCGGCGGTCTTCTGAAGCTTTCTTT	CASSPGRRSSEAFF
TRBV7-3	TRBD2	-	TRBJ2-2	TGTGCCAGCACCTCATCGGGAGGGGCCTCGAACACCGGGGAGCTGTTTTTT	CASTSSGGASNTGELFF
TRBV3-1/TRBV3-2	-	-	TRBJ2-7	TGTGCCAGCAGCCCAGCGGGCTTGGCCTACGAGCAGTACTTC	CASSPAGLAYEQYF